The T cell receptor (beta chain) described here comes from a study of blood T cell repertoires in COVID-19. Study-level information: Samples of COVID-19 (acute and convalescent) were obtained from the United States, Italy and Spain. The cDNA or gDNA used as material had been derived from T cells, B-cell-depleted T cells, or PBMCs.

CDR1 and CDR2 from the germline V gene are ENHRY and SYGVKD. This CDR3 contains 12 residues. The data were produced by immunoSEQ multiplex PCR, yet TCRdb's version contains in-frame clones alone and is incomplete. The sample has approximately 140,000 clones, about 91% seen once; the top ten hold 25% to 30%. Note on this clone: A read error may produce the germline difference seen at one junction end.

The rearrangement joins TRBV10-3 to TRBJ1-1, with D possibly TRBD1 on 5 matching bases. This TCR was recovered from a human donor in a cohort sampled during active COVID-19. Sequencing was carried out using peripheral blood. DNA for the CDR3: TGTGCCATCGCGGGGCCGGGGGGGGAAGGTTTCTTT. It translates to CAIAGPGGEGFF.